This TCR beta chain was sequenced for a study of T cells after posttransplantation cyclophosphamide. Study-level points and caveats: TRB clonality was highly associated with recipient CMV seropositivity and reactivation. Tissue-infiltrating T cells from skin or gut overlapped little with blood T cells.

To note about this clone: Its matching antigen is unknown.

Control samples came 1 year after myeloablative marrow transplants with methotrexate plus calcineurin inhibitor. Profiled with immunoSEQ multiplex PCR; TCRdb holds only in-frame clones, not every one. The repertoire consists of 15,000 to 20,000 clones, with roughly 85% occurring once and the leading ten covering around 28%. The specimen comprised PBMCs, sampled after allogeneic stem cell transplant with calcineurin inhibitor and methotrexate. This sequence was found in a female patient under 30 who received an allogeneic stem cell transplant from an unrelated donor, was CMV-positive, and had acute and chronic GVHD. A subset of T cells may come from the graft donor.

The CDR3, as DNA: TGTGCCAGTAGTAGCGGGACTACGCACTACGAGCAGTACTTC. Translation gives CASSSGTTHYEQYF. The rearrangement joins TRBV19 to TRBJ2-7; 7 positions match TRBD2. After removal of 4 bases from V and 3 bases from J, the junction contained 6 bases not matched to a gene. The CDR3 extends over 14 amino acids. CDR1 and CDR2 from the germline V gene are LNHDA and SQIVND (reference sequence).